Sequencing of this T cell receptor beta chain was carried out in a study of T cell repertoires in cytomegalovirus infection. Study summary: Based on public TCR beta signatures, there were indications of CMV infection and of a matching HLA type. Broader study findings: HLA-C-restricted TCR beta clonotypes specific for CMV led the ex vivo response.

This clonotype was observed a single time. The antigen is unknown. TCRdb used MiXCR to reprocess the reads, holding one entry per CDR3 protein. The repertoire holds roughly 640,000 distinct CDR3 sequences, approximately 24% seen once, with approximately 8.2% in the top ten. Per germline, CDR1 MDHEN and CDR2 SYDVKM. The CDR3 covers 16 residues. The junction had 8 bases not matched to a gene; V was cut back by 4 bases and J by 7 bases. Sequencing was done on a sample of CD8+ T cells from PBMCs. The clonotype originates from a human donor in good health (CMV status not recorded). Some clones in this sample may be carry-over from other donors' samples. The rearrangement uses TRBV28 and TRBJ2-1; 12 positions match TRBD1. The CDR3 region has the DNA TGTGCCAGCAGTTCATGGGGGACAGGGGGCTGGAATGAGCAGTTCTTC. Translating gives CASSSWGTGGWNEQFF.